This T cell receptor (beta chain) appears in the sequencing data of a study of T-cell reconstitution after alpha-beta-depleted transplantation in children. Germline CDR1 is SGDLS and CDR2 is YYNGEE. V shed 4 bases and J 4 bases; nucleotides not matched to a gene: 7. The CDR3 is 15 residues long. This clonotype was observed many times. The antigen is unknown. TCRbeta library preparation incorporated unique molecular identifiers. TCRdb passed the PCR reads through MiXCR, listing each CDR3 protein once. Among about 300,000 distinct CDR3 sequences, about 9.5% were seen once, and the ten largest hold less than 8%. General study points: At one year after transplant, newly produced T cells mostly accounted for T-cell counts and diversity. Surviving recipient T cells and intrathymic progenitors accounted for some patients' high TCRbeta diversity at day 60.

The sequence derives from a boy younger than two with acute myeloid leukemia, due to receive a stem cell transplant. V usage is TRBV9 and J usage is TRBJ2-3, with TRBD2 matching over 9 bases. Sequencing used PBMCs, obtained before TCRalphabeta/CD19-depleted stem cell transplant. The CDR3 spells CASSPSGGRADTQYF. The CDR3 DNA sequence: TGTGCCAGCAGCCCGAGCGGGGGGCGCGCAGATACGCAGTATTTT.